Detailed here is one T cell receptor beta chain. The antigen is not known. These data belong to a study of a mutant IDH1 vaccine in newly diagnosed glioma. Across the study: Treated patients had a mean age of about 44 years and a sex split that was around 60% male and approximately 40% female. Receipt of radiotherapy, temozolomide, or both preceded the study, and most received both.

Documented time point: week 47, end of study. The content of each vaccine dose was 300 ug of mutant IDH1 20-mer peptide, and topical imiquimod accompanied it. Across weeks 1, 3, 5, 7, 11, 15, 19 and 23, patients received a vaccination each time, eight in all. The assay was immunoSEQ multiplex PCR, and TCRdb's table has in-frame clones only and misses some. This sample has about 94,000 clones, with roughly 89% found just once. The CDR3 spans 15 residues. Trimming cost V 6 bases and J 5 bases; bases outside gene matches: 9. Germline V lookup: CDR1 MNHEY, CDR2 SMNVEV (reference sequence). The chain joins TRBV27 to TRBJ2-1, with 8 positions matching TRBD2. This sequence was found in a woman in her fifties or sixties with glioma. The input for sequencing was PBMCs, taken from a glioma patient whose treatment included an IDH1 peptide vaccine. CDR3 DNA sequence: TGTGCCAGCAGCGTCGGGAGGGCCCCCCACAATGAGCAGTTCTTC. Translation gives CASSVGRAPHNEQFF.